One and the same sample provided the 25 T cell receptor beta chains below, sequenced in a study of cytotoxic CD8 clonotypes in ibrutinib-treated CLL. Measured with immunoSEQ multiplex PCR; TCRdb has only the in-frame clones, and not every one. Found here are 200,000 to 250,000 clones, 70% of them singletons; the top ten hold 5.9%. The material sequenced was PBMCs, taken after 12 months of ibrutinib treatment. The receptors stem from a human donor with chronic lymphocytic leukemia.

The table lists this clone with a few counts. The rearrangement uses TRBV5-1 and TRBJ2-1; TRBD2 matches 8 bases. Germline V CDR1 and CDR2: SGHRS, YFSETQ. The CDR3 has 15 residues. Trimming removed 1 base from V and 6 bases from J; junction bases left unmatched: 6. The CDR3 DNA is TGCGCCAGCAGCTTGTTCAGCGGGGGAGCCAATGAGCAGTTCTTC. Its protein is CASSLFSGGANEQFF.

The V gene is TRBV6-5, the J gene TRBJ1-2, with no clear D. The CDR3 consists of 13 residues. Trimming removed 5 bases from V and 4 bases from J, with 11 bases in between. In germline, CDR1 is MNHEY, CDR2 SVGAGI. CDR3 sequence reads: CASSRGPGYGYTF. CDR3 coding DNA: TGTGCCAGCAGTCGCGGACCAGGCTATGGCTACACCTTC.

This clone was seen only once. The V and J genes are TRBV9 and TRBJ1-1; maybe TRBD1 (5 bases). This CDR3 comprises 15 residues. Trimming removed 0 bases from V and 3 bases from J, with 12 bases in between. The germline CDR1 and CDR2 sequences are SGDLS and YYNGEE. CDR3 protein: CASSVGAGGDTEAFF. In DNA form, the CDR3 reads TGTGCCAGCAGCGTAGGGGCAGGAGGGGACACTGAAGCTTTCTTT.

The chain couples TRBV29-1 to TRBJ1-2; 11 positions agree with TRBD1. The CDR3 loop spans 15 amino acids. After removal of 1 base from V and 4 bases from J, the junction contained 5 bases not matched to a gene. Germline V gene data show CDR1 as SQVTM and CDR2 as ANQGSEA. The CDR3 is CSVEVGQGAGYGYTF. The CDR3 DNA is TGCAGCGTTGAAGTCGGACAGGGGGCAGGCTATGGCTACACCTTC. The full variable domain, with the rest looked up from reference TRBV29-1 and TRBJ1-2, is SAVISQKPSRDICQRGTSLTIQCQVDSQVTMMFWYRQQPGQSLTLIATANQGSEATYESGFVIDKFPISRPNLTFSTLTVSNMSPEDSSIYLCSVEVGQGAGYGYTFGSGTRLTVV.

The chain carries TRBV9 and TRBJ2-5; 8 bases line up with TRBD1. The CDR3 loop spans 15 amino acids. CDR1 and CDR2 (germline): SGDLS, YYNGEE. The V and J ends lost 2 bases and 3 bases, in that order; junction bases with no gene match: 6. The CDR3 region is CASSVRRGLEETQYF. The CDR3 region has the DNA TGTGCCAGCAGCGTCCGCAGGGGGCTAGAAGAGACCCAGTACTTC.

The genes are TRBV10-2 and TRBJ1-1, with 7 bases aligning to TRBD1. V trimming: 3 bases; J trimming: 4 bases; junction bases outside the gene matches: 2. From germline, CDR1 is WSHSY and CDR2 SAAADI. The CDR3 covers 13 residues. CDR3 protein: CASSETGATEAFF. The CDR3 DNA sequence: TGCGCCAGCAGTGAAACAGGGGCCACTGAAGCTTTCTTT.

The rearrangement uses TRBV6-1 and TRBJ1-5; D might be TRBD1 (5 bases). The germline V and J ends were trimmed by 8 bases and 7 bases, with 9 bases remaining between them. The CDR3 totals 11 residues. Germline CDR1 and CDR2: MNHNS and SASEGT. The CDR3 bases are TGTGCCAGCCGGGGGTTACAGCCCCAGCATTTT. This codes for CASRGLQPQHF.

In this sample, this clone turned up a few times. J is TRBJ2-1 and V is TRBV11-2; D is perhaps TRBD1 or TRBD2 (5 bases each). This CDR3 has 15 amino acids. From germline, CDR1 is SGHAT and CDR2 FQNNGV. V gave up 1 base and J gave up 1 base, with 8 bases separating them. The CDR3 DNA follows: TGTGCCAGCAGCTTAGGGGGGAGATCCTACAATGAGCAGTTCTTC. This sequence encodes CASSLGGRSYNEQFF. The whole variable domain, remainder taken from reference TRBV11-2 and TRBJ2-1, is EAGVAQSPRYKIIEKRQSVAFWCNPISGHATLYWYQQILGQGPKLLIQFQNNGVVDDSQLPKDRFSAERLKGVDSTLKIQPAKLEDSAVYLCASSLGGRSYNEQFFGPGTRLTVL.

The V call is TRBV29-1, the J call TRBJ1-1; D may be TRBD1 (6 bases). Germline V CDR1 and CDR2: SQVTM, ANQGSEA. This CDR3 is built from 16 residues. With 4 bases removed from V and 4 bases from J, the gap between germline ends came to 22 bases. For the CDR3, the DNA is TGCAGCGTTGGAGGAGTCCCGGGACAACTTACCACTGAAGCTTTCTTT. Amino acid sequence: CSVGGVPGQLTTEAFF.

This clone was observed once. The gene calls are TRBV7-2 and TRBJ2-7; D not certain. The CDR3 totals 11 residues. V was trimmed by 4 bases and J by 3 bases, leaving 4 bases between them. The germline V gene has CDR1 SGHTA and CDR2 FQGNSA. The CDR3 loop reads CASSSYYEQYF. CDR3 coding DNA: TGTGCCAGCAGCTCTTACTACGAGCAGTACTTC.

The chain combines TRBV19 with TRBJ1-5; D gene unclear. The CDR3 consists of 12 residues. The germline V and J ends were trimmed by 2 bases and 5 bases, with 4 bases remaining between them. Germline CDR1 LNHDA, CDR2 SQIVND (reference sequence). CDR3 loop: CASSIQDQPQHF. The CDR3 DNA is TGTGCCAGTAGTATACAGGATCAGCCCCAGCATTTT. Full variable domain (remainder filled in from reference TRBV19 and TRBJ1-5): DGGITQSPKYLFRKEGQNVTLSCEQNLNHDAMYWYRQDPGQGLRLIYYSQIVNDFQKGDIAEGYSVSREKKESFPLTVTSAQKNPTAFYLCASSIQDQPQHFGDGTRLSIL.

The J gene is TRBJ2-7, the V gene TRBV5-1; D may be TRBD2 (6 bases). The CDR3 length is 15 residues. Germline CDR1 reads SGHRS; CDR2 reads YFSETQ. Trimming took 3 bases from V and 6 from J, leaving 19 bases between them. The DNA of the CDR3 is TGCGCCAGCAGCTCCGATTACCTCGGGGGTAGCGAGCAGTACTTC. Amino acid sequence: CASSSDYLGGSEQYF.

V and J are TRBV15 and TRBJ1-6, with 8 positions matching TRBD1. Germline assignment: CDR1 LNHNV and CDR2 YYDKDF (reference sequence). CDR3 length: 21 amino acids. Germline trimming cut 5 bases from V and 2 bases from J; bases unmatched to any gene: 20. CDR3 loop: CATSVPLGQGALIPYNSPLHF. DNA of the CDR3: TGTGCCACCAGCGTACCTCTAGGGCAGGGGGCCTTAATCCCCTATAATTCACCCCTCCACTTT.

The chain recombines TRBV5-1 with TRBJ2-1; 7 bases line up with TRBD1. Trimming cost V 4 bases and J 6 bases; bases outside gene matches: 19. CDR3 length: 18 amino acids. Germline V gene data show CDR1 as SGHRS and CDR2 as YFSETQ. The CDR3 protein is CASSIATYGTEVFNEQFF. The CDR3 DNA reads TGCGCCAGCAGCATCGCCACCTACGGGACAGAAGTTTTCAATGAGCAGTTCTTC.

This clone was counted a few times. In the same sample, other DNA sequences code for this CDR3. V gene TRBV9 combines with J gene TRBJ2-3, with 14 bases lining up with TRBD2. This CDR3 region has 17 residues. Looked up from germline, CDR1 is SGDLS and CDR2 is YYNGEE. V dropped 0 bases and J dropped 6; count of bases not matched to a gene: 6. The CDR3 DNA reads TGTGCCAGCAGCGTAGGACTAGCGGGAGGGCCCCGTGATACGCAGTATTTT. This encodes CASSVGLAGGPRDTQYF.

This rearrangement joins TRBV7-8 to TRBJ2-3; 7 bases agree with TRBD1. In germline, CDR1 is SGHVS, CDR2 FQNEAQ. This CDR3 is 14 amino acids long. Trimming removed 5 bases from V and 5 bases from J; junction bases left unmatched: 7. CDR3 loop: CASSPQGQLDTQYF. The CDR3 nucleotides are TGTGCCAGCAGCCCCCAGGGACAGTTAGATACGCAGTATTTT.

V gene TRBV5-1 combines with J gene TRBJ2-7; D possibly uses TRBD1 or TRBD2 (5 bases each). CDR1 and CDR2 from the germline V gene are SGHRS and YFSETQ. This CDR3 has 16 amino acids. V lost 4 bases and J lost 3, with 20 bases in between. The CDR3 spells CASSQDMPGPNYEQYF. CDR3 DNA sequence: TGCGCCAGCAGCCAAGACATGCCGGGACCGAACTACGAGCAGTACTTC. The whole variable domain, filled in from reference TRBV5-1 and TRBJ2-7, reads KAGVTQTPRYLIKTRGQQVTLSCSPISGHRSVSWYQQTPGQGLQFLFEYFSETQRNKGNFPGRFSGRQFSNSRSEMNVSTLELGDSALYLCASSQDMPGPNYEQYFGPGTRLTVT.

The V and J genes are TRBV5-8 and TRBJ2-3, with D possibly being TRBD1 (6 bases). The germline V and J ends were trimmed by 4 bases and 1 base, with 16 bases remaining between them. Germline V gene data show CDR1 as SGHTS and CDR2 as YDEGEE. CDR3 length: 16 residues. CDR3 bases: TGTGCCAGCAGCGGGGGCTCAGGGAGCCGCACAGATACGCAGTATTTT. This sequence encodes CASSGGSGSRTDTQYF.

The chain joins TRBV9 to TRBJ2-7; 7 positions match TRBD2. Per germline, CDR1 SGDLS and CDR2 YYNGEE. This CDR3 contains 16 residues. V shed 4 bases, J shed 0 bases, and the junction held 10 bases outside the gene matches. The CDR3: CASSLGLADLSYEQYF. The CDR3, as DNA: TGTGCCAGCAGCTTAGGGCTAGCGGACCTCTCCTACGAGCAGTACTTC. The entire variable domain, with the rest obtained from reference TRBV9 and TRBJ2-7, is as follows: DSGVTQTPKHLITATGQRVTLRCSPRSGDLSVYWYQQSLDQGLQFLIQYYNGEERAKGNILERFSAQQFPDLHSELNLSSLELGDSALYFCASSLGLADLSYEQYFGPGTRLTVT.

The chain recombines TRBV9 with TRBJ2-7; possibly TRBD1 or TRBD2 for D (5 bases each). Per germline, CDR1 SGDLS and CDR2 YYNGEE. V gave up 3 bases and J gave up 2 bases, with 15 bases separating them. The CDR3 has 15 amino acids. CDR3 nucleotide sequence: TGTGCCAGCAGCGCCACGTCCGGGACGGCCTACGAGCAGTACTTC. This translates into CASSATSGTAYEQYF.

CDR3 nucleotides: TGTGCCTGGAGTCCCTTGGGACAGGCGAGTTACACTGAAGCTTTCTTT. Protein sequence: CAWSPLGQASYTEAFF. This chain links TRBV30 with TRBJ1-1, with 8 nucleotides matching TRBD1. The V gene's germline CDR1 is GTSNPN and CDR2 SVGIG (reference sequence). This CDR3 region has 16 residues. Losses at the gene ends were 2 bases for V and 3 bases for J; bases not matched to a gene: 11.

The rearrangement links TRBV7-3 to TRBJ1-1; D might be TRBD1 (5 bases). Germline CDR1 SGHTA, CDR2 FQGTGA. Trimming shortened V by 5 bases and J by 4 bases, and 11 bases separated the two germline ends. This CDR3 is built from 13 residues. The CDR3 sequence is CASSPDGATEAFF. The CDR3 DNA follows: TGTGCCAGCAGCCCAGATGGGGCCACTGAAGCTTTCTTT.

CDR3 in amino acids: CASHEGRETQYF. The CDR3 DNA follows: TGCGCCAGCCACGAGGGGAGGGAGACCCAGTACTTC. This chain joins TRBV5-1 and TRBJ2-5; maybe TRBD2 (6 bases). Trimming cost V 7 bases and J 5 bases, with 12 bases left between them. This CDR3 contains 12 residues. Per the germline V gene, CDR1 is SGHRS and CDR2 is YFSETQ.

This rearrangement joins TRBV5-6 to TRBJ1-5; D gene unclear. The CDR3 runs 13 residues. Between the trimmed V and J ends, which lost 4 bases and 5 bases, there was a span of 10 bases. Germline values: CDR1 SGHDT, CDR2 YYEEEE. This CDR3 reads CASSLSPHQPQHF. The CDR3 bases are TGTGCCAGCAGCCTCAGCCCTCATCAGCCCCAGCATTTT.

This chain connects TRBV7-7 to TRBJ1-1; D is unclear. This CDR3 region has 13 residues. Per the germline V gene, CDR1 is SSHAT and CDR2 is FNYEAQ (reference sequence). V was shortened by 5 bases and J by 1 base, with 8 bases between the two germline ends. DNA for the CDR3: TGTGCCAGCAGCGCCAGCTGGAACACTGAAGCTTTCTTT. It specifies CASSASWNTEAFF.